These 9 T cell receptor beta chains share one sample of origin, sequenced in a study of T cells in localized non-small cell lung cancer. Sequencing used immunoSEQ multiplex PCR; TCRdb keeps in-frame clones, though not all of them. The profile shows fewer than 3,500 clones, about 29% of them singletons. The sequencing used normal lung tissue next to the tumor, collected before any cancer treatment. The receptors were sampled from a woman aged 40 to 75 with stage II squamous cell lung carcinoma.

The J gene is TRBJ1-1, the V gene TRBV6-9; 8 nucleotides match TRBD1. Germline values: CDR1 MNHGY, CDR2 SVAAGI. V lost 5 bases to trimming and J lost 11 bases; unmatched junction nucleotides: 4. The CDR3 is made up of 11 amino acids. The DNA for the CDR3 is TGTGCCAGCAGTGATAACAGGGGGGCTTTCTTT. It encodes CASSDNRGAFF.

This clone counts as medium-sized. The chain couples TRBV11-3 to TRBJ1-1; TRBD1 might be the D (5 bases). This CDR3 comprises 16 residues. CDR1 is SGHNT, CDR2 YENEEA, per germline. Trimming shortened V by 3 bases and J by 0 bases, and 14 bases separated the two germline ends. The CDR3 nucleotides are TGTGCCAGCAGCTTGTCCGGGGGGTCCATGAACACTGAAGCTTTCTTT. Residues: CASSLSGGSMNTEAFF.

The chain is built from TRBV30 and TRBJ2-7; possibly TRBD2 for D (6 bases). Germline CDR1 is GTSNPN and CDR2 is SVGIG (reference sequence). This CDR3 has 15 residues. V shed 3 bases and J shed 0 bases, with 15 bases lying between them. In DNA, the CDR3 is TGTGCCTGGAGGGGCGGGGACCTAGGCTCCTACGAGCAGTACTTC. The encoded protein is CAWRGGDLGSYEQYF.

The CDR3 loop reads CAWSVRGPGELFF. Here the CDR3 DNA reads TGTGCCTGGAGTGTCAGGGGGCCCGGGGAGCTGTTTTTT. V usage is TRBV30 and J usage is TRBJ2-2; 8 bases map to TRBD1. The V segment lost 0 bases and the J segment 6 bases; nucleotides outside the gene matches: 0. Germline CDR1 reads GTSNPN; CDR2 reads SVGIG (reference sequence). The CDR3 totals 13 residues.

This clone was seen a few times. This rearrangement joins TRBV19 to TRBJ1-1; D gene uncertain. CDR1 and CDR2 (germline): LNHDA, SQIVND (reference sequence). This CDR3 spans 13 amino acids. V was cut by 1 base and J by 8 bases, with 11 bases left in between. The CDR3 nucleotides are TGTGCCAGTAGTATAGGGAGGGATCTAGAAGCTTTCTTT. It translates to CASSIGRDLEAFF. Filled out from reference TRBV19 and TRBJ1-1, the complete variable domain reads DGGITQSPKYLFRKEGQNVTLSCEQNLNHDAMYWYRQDPGQGLRLIYYSQIVNDFQKGDIAEGYSVSREKKESFPLTVTSAQKNPTAFYLCASSIGRDLEAFFGQGTRLTVV.

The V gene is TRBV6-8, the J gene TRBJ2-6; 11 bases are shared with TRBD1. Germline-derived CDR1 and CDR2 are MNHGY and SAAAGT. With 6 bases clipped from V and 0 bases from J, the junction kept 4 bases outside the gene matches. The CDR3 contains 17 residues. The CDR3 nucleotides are TGTGCCAGCAGAACCGGGACAGGGGGCTCTGGGGCCAACGTCCTGACTTTC. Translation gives CASRTGTGGSGANVLTF.

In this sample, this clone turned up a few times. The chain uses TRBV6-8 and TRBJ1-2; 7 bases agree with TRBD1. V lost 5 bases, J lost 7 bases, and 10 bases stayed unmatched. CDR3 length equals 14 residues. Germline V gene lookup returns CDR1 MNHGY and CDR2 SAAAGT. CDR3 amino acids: CASSVRGRSGGYTF. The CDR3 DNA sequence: TGTGCCAGCAGTGTAAGGGGGCGCAGCGGTGGCTACACCTTC.

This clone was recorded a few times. The CDR3 loop reads CASSSLAGGSYNEQFF. The CDR3 DNA is TGTGCCAGCAGTTCCCTAGCGGGAGGTTCCTACAATGAGCAGTTCTTC. This chain connects TRBV28 to TRBJ2-1; 11 positions agree with TRBD2. The CDR3 runs 16 residues. V was clipped by 4 bases and J by 1 base; unmatched bases: 3. Germline V gives CDR1 MDHEN, CDR2 SYDVKM.

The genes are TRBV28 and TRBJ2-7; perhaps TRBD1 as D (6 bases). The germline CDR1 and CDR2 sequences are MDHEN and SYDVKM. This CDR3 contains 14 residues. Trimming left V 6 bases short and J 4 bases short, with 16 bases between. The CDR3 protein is CASSLYRVGYEQYF. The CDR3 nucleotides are TGTGCCAGCAGCCTTTACAGGGTAGGTTACGAGCAGTACTTC.